These 11 T cell receptor beta chains came from one sample sequenced in a study of T cells expressing NK-cell markers. From its re-call of the 5' RACE reads, TCRdb lists each CDR3 protein once, without DNA. Recorded for this sample: a few hundred thousand distinct CDR3 sequences. Sequenced input: blood T cells: a sorted CD56 or NKG2C T cell subset, CD4+ or CD8+ T cells, or bulk PBMC T cells (not recorded which). Every receptor here comes from a man between 18 and 69 years old in good health.

The chain recombines TRBV27 with TRBJ1-1; TCRdb reports TRBD1, a call that lacks DNA to check it against. Germline V gene lookup returns CDR1 MNHEY and CDR2 SMNVEV (reference sequence). The CDR3 sequence is 13 residues long. The CDR3 spells CASSDGTNTEAFF.

The chain recombines TRBV20-1 with TRBJ2-7. Germline V gene data show CDR1 as DFQATT and CDR2 as SNEGSKA (reference sequence). The CDR3 spans 15 residues. CDR3 region: CSARERSLLTYEQYF.

The chain's CDR3 is CASSRIGETQYF. The chain has TRBV5-4 and TRBJ2-5. Germline V gene sequence: CDR1 SGHNT, CDR2 YYREEE (reference sequence). The CDR3 consists of 12 residues. Looking up the rest from reference TRBV5-4 and TRBJ2-5 gives the full variable domain: ETGVTQSPTHLIKTRGQQVTLRCSSQSGHNTVSWYQQALGQGPQFIFQYYREEENGRGNFPPRFSGLQFPNYSSELNVNALELDDSALYLCASSRIGETQYFGPGTRLLVL.

This chain connects TRBV30 to TRBJ1-4; TCRdb selects TRBD1, and the lack of DNA leaves this call unchecked. This CDR3 has 12 amino acids. From germline, CDR1 is GTSNPN and CDR2 SVGIG (reference sequence). CDR3 loop: CAWGGANEKLFF.

This chain links TRBV5-1 with TRBJ1-4; the TRBD1 assignment by TCRdb is unverifiable without DNA. This CDR3 region has 16 residues. Germline CDR1 SGHRS, CDR2 YFSETQ. CDR3 sequence: CASSVQGARKYEKLFF.

The rearrangement links TRBV3-1 to TRBJ1-2. Germline lookup yields CDR1 LGHDT and CDR2 YNNKEL (reference sequence). This CDR3 is 13 amino acids long. The CDR3 region is CASSQVDRSGYTF.

The chain is built from TRBV7-2 and TRBJ2-1. This CDR3 has 16 residues. CDR1 is SGHTA, CDR2 FQGNSA, per germline. CDR3 sequence reads: CASSLAGVVFYNEQFF.

The chain combines TRBV18 with TRBJ2-5. The V gene's germline CDR1 is KGHSH and CDR2 LQKENI. This CDR3 region has 15 residues. CDR3 sequence: CASSPPAGGQETQYF.

The rearrangement uses TRBV7-8 and TRBJ2-1; TCRdb's D call of TRBD2 is untestable without DNA. The CDR3 runs to 19 residues. Germline V lookup: CDR1 SGHVS, CDR2 FQNEAQ. The CDR3 loop reads CASSAPSTSGGLQYNEQFF.

The chain joins TRBV27 to TRBJ2-5. The CDR3 is made up of 13 amino acids. Germline V gene sequence: CDR1 MNHEY, CDR2 SMNVEV (reference sequence). CDR3 sequence reads: CASSYRGWETQYF.

The genes are TRBV7-9 and TRBJ1-4; TCRdb outputs TRBD1, but without DNA this stays unchecked. Germline loops: CDR1 SEHNR, CDR2 FQNEAQ (reference sequence). CDR3 length: 13 amino acids. Here the CDR3 reads CASSFRTFEKLFF.